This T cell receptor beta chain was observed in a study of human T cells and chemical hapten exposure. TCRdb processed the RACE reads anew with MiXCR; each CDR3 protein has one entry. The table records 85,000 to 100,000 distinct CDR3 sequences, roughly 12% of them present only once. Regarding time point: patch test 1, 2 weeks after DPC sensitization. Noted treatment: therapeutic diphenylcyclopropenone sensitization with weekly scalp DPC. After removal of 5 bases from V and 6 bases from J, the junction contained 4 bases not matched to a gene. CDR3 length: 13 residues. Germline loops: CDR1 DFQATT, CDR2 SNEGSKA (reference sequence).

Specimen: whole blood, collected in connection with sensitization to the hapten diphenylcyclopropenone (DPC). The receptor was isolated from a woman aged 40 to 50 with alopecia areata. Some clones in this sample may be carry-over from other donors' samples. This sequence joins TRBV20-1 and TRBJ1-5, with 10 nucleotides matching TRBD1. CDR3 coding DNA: TGCAGTGCTGCCGGGACAGGGGCTCAGCCCCAGCATTTT. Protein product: CSAAGTGAQPQHF.